The 32 T cell receptor beta chains given below trace back to one sample, sequenced in a study of control samples from healthy donors and cancer patients. Here immunoSEQ multiplex PCR was the method, and the copy in TCRdb shows in-frame clones only, minus some. This table holds about 130,000 clones, more than 80% found once. Sequencing was performed on blood. All receptors come from a middle-aged man in good health.

The chain links TRBV3-1 (or the pseudogene TRBV3-2) to TRBJ1-3; 7 bases match TRBD1. The V and J ends lost 0 bases and 4 bases, in that order; junction bases with no gene match: 3. The length of the CDR3 is 15 residues. Germline assignment: CDR1 LGHDT and CDR2 YNNKEL (reference sequence). The CDR3 bases are TGTGCCAGCAGCCAAGAAGGGGGCAGAGGAAACACCATATATTTT. This gives the protein CASSQEGGRGNTIYF.

The CDR3 sequence is CASSGGDRISSPLHF. In DNA form, the CDR3 reads TGTGCCAGCAGCGGAGGGGACAGAATTAGTTCACCCCTCCACTTT. V usage is TRBV7-8 and J usage is TRBJ1-6; 7 bases line up with TRBD1. Germline V lookup: CDR1 SGHVS, CDR2 FQNEAQ. The CDR3 is made up of 15 amino acids. Unmatched junction bases numbered 10, after V lost 5 bases and J lost 9 bases.

The chain employs TRBV6-4 and TRBJ2-2; TRBD1 or TRBD2 may be the D gene (6 bases each). The CDR3 has 13 residues. Germline CDR1 is MRHNA and CDR2 is SNTAGT. V lost 3 bases to trimming and J lost 7 bases, with 9 bases between them. The CDR3 reads CASSDGGGGELFF. As DNA, the CDR3 is TGTGCCAGCAGTGATGGAGGGGGCGGGGAGCTGTTTTTT.

The V gene is TRBV11-2, the J gene TRBJ1-3; a possible D gene is TRBD1 (6 bases). Trimming shortened V by 6 bases and J by 4 bases, and 13 bases separated the two germline ends. The CDR3 is 14 residues long. Looked up from germline, CDR1 is SGHAT and CDR2 is FQNNGV. CDR3 nucleotide sequence: TGTGCCAGCAGTCGGACCCAGGGGGGAAACACCATATATTTT. Translation: CASSRTQGGNTIYF. The variable domain in full, with the rest retrieved from reference TRBV11-2 and TRBJ1-3, is EAGVAQSPRYKIIEKRQSVAFWCNPISGHATLYWYQQILGQGPKLLIQFQNNGVVDDSQLPKDRFSAERLKGVDSTLKIQPAKLEDSAVYLCASSRTQGGNTIYFGEGSWLTVV.

The chain links TRBV5-1 to TRBJ2-5, with 9 nucleotides matching TRBD1. CDR1 is SGHRS, CDR2 YFSETQ, per germline. V trimming: 7 bases; J trimming: 1 base; junction bases outside the gene matches: 8. The CDR3 has 15 residues. CDR3 bases: TGCGCCAGCTCCGGGGGACAGGGTGGCCAAGAGACCCAGTACTTC. This codes for CASSGGQGGQETQYF.

This clone is a singleton in its sample. The chain links TRBV5-4 to TRBJ1-2; D may be TRBD1 (6 bases). Trimming removed 2 bases at V and 2 bases at J, with 13 bases between. CDR3 length equals 15 residues. CDR1 SGHNT and CDR2 YYREEE come from the germline V gene (reference sequence). The CDR3 DNA follows: TGTGCCAGCAGCTTAAAAGGGGGTCCCAACTATGGCTACACCTTC. It encodes CASSLKGGPNYGYTF.

The chain has TRBV7-8 and TRBJ1-3; 10 positions match TRBD1. This CDR3 has 19 residues. From germline, CDR1 is SGHVS and CDR2 FQNEAQ. With 4 bases clipped from V and 2 bases from J, the junction kept 14 bases outside the gene matches. The chain's CDR3 is CASSSPGTGALLAGNTIYF. The CDR3 DNA sequence: TGTGCCAGCAGCTCCCCCGGGACAGGGGCCCTCCTCGCTGGAAACACCATATATTTT. Using reference TRBV7-8 and TRBJ1-3 for the parts outside the CDR3, the full variable domain is GAGVSQSPRYKVAKRGQDVALRCDPISGHVSLFWYQQALGQGPEFLTYFQNEAQLDKSGLPSDRFFAERPEGSVSTLKIQRTQQEDSAVYLCASSSPGTGALLAGNTIYFGEGSWLTVV.

The chain employs TRBV2 and TRBJ2-6, with a weak D call TRBD2 (6 bases). CDR1 SNHLY and CDR2 FYNNEI come from the germline V gene. This CDR3 has 17 amino acids. V lost 6 bases and J 0 bases, leaving 15 bases between the germline ends. The CDR3 is CASRGGGASSGANVLTF. The CDR3 DNA sequence: TGTGCCAGCAGGGGAGGTGGGGCAAGCTCTGGGGCCAACGTCCTGACTTTC.

The chain carries TRBV6-5 and TRBJ1-6; D may be TRBD1 (6 bases). The V gene lost 9 bases and the J gene lost 7 bases, with 13 bases spanning the gap. The CDR3 covers 13 residues. Germline lookup yields CDR1 MNHEY and CDR2 SVGAGI. CDR3 loop: CASKGTSNSPLHF. As DNA, the CDR3 is TGTGCCAGTAAGGGGACATCCAATTCACCCCTCCACTTT.

The genes are TRBV10-3 and TRBJ2-1; D gene ambiguous. The CDR3 is 11 amino acids. CDR1 is ENHRY and CDR2 is SYGVKD in the germline V gene. V was pared by 1 base and J by 13 bases, with 8 bases between. As DNA, the CDR3 is TGTGCCATCAGTGAGTTCCAAGAACAGTTCTTC. Protein: CAISEFQEQFF.

The chain has TRBV5-4 and TRBJ2-7; 9 positions match TRBD1. The J segment lost 4 bases and the V segment lost 4 bases, leaving 9 bases of the junction unmatched. Germline V CDR1 and CDR2: SGHNT, YYREEE (reference sequence). This CDR3 region has 15 residues. CDR3 protein: CASSLQGAGRYEQYF. The CDR3 DNA reads as TGTGCCAGCAGCCTACAGGGGGCAGGAAGGTACGAGCAGTACTTC.

The rearrangement links TRBV11-1 to TRBJ1-4, with a weak D call TRBD1 (5 bases). CDR3 length: 14 residues. Deletions cut 3 bases from V and 8 bases from J, with 13 bases between. The germline gives CDR1 SGHAT, CDR2 FQDESV (reference sequence). The CDR3 loop is CASSFGRESEKLFF. CDR3 bases: TGTGCCAGCAGCTTCGGCAGGGAAAGCGAAAAACTGTTTTTT. The full variable domain, rest sourced from reference TRBV11-1 and TRBJ1-4, is EAEVAQSPRYKITEKSQAVAFWCDPISGHATLYWYRQILGQGPELLVQFQDESVVDDSQLPKDRFSAERLKGVDSTLKIQPAELGDSAMYLCASSFGRESEKLFFGSGTQLSVL.

The rearrangement joins TRBV7-2 to TRBJ2-3, with 8 bases aligning to TRBD2. The CDR3 has 16 amino acids. CDR1 is SGHTA, CDR2 FQGNSA, per germline. V gave up 2 bases and J gave up 1 base; unmatched junction bases: 5. CDR3 sequence: CASSLFRGGGTDTQYF. The CDR3 DNA follows: TGTGCCAGCAGCTTATTTCGGGGGGGCGGCACAGATACGCAGTATTTT. Full variable domain (remainder filled in from reference TRBV7-2 and TRBJ2-3): GAGVSQSPSNKVTEKGKDVELRCDPISGHTALYWYRQSLGQGLEFLIYFQGNSAPDKSGLPSDRFSAERTGGSVSTLTIQRTQQEDSAVYLCASSLFRGGGTDTQYFGPGTRLTVL.

This clone was counted once. The chain links TRBV25-1 to TRBJ2-3; possible D gene TRBD2, 6 bases. Trimming left V 0 bases short and J 6 bases short, with 10 bases between. The CDR3 length is 14 residues. The germline CDR1 and CDR2 sequences are MGHDK and SYGVNS. The CDR3: CASSEYASGDTQYF. CDR3 sequence (DNA): TGTGCCAGCAGTGAATATGCAAGCGGGGATACGCAGTATTTT.

The chain recombines TRBV21-1 with TRBJ2-7. TRBV21-1 is a pseudogene segment. There are 12 residues in the CDR3. CDR3 coding DNA: TGTGCCAGCAGCAAAAAGACCTACGAGCAGTACTTC. Translated, it gives CASSKKTYEQYF.

As regards this clone: Other nucleotide sequences in the sample specify the same CDR3. The chain carries TRBV5-1 and TRBJ2-5; D is ambiguous. The CDR3 sequence is 12 residues long. With 0 bases removed from V and 2 bases from J, the gap between germline ends came to 2 bases. Germline V gene lookup returns CDR1 SGHRS and CDR2 YFSETQ. This CDR3 is CASSLGQETQYF. The CDR3 nucleotides read TGCGCCAGCAGCTTGGGGCAAGAGACCCAGTACTTC.

In DNA, the CDR3 is TGCAGTGCTAGTTACACCGCGTCTAGAGCTTTCTTT. It specifies CSASYTASRAFF. This chain links TRBV20-1 with TRBJ1-1; D gene unclear. Germline CDR1 and CDR2: DFQATT and SNEGSKA (reference sequence). The CDR3 is made up of 12 amino acids. V lost 3 bases to trimming and J lost 10 bases, with 15 bases between them.

The V gene is TRBV27, the J gene TRBJ2-7; 9 bases map to TRBD1. The V gene end was trimmed by 2 bases and the J gene end by 5 bases; junction bases not matched to a gene: 4. The CDR3 sequence is 14 residues long. The germline V gene has CDR1 MNHEY and CDR2 SMNVEV (reference sequence). In nucleotides, the CDR3 is TGTGCCAGCAGTTTAGTGGGACAGGGTGACGAGCAGTACTTC. It specifies CASSLVGQGDEQYF.

The chain carries TRBV27 and TRBJ2-5; 7 bases are a match to TRBD1. V lost 5 bases, J lost 5 bases, and 5 bases stayed unmatched. The CDR3 has 13 residues. The V gene's germline CDR1 is MNHEY and CDR2 SMNVEV (reference sequence). The DNA for the CDR3 is TGTGCCAGCAGTAGGGGGCCTTTGGAGACCCAGTACTTC. As protein: CASSRGPLETQYF.

The chain uses TRBV5-1 and TRBJ2-5; D not certain. Trimming cost V 1 base and J 4 bases, with 8 bases left between them. The CDR3 totals 13 residues. Germline assignment: CDR1 SGHRS and CDR2 YFSETQ. For the CDR3, the DNA is TGCGCCAGCAGCTTGATAGGGCCAGAGACCCAGTACTTC. This encodes CASSLIGPETQYF.

The J gene is TRBJ2-1, the V gene TRBV6-6; 8 nucleotides match TRBD1. The germline V gene has CDR1 MNHNY and CDR2 SVGAGI (reference sequence). Unmatched junction bases numbered 10, after V lost 5 bases and J lost 4 bases. The CDR3 extends over 16 amino acids. As DNA, the CDR3 is TGTGCCAGCAGTCCCCAGGGGGCGGCGGGTTACAATGAGCAGTTCTTC. The encoded protein is CASSPQGAAGYNEQFF.

This chain uses TRBV2 with TRBJ2-1; D unclear. V lost 3 bases to trimming and J lost 15 bases, with 18 bases between them. The CDR3 covers 13 residues. Germline V lookup: CDR1 SNHLY, CDR2 FYNNEI. The CDR3 spells CASSDGKPVVLFF. The CDR3 region has the DNA TGTGCCAGCAGTGACGGCAAGCCGGTAGTCTTGTTCTTC.

The V gene is TRBV19, the J gene TRBJ1-2; D remains ambiguous. Germline CDR1 is LNHDA and CDR2 is SQIVND (reference sequence). The CDR3 contains 14 residues. V lost 7 bases and J 7 bases, leaving 19 bases between the germline ends. The CDR3 sequence is CASTDRNGVLGYTF. Here the CDR3 DNA reads TGTGCCAGTACCGATAGAAATGGGGTTCTTGGCTACACCTTC. The entire variable domain, with the rest obtained from reference TRBV19 and TRBJ1-2, is as follows: DGGITQSPKYLFRKEGQNVTLSCEQNLNHDAMYWYRQDPGQGLRLIYYSQIVNDFQKGDIAEGYSVSREKKESFPLTVTSAQKNPTAFYLCASTDRNGVLGYTFGSGTRLTVV.

The rearrangement uses TRBV6-1 and TRBJ1-3; D is perhaps TRBD1 (5 bases). The CDR3 extends over 17 amino acids. Germline values: CDR1 MNHNS, CDR2 SASEGT. Trimming cost V 3 bases and J 4 bases, with 19 bases left between them. CDR3 sequence (DNA): TGTGCCAGCAGTGACCGGGACCGGGGTCCTTTCGGAAACACCATATATTTT. This sequence encodes CASSDRDRGPFGNTIYF.

The gene calls are TRBV6-2 or TRBV6-3 and TRBJ2-1; TRBD1 agrees at 7 bases. This CDR3 is built from 16 residues. The junction had 11 bases not matched to a gene; V was cut back by 5 bases and J by 4 bases. The germline gives CDR1 MNHEY, CDR2 SVGEGT. CDR3 sequence reads: CASSALGTVFYNEQFF. CDR3 in DNA: TGTGCCAGCAGTGCGCTCGGGACAGTGTTTTACAATGAGCAGTTCTTC.

The rearrangement links TRBV5-1 to TRBJ1-1; D gene uncertain. The CDR3 is made up of 15 amino acids. From germline, CDR1 is SGHRS and CDR2 YFSETQ. V lost 0 bases, J lost 1 base, and 10 bases lay in between. The CDR3: CASSLGGVRNTEAFF. The CDR3 DNA sequence: TGCGCCAGCAGCTTGGGTGGGGTGAGGAACACTGAAGCTTTCTTT.

The chain couples TRBV5-1 to TRBJ1-3; 7 nucleotides align to TRBD1. Germline lookup yields CDR1 SGHRS and CDR2 YFSETQ. The CDR3 is made up of 15 amino acids. The V gene end was trimmed by 0 bases and the J gene end by 2 bases; junction bases not matched to a gene: 2. For the CDR3, the DNA is TGCGCCAGCAGCTTGGCGACAGGGACTGGAAACACCATATATTTT. Translated, it gives CASSLATGTGNTIYF.

This chain joins TRBV5-1 and TRBJ2-5; 10 bases are a match to TRBD1. The CDR3 extends over 16 amino acids. Per the germline V gene, CDR1 is SGHRS and CDR2 is YFSETQ. The V gene end was trimmed by 4 bases and the J gene end by 5 bases; junction bases not matched to a gene: 11. The chain's CDR3 is CASSARTGGLGETQYF. For the CDR3, the DNA is TGCGCCAGCAGCGCCCGGACAGGGGGGCTAGGGGAGACCCAGTACTTC.

The V gene is TRBV12-3 or TRBV12-4, the J gene TRBJ1-5; tentatively, D is TRBD1 (5 bases). Between the trimmed V and J ends, which lost 3 bases and 12 bases, there was a span of 12 bases. This CDR3 has 12 amino acids. The CDR3 is CASSFAGGGQHF. The CDR3 DNA reads TGTGCCAGCAGTTTTGCGGGGGGAGGCCAGCATTTT.

V and J are TRBV9 and TRBJ1-2; D not resolved. The germline gives CDR1 SGDLS, CDR2 YYNGEE. This CDR3 contains 12 residues. V lost 6 bases and J lost 1, with 7 bases in between. DNA of the CDR3: TGTGCCAGCACCGGAAATAACTATGGCTACACCTTC. This sequence encodes CASTGNNYGYTF.

The V call is TRBV19, the J call TRBJ1-6; 10 nucleotides match TRBD1. CDR1 and CDR2 from the germline V gene are LNHDA and SQIVND (reference sequence). This CDR3 has 16 residues. V trimming: 9 bases; J trimming: 13 bases; junction bases outside the gene matches: 18. The CDR3 DNA reads TGTGCCAGCCGGGACAGGGGCCAGGGTGTTTTGATGCCCCTCCACTTT. It translates to CASRDRGQGVLMPLHF.

This clone was observed a handful of times. The sample carries other DNA sequences with the same CDR3. The V call is TRBV4-2, the J call TRBJ1-1; D ambiguous. CDR3 length: 13 amino acids. Germline CDR1 LGHNA, CDR2 YNFKEQ. Trimming pared 0 bases from V and 5 bases from J, leaving 7 bases between. The CDR3 DNA follows: TGTGCCAGCAGCCAAGAAGCGTGGACTGAAGCTTTCTTT. Translated, it gives CASSQEAWTEAFF.